This T cell receptor (beta chain) derives from a study of blood T cell repertoires in COVID-19. Background on the study: Spain, Italy and the United States supplied samples that represented acute and convalescent COVID-19.

This clone was seen only once. Assay used: immunoSEQ multiplex PCR; TCRdb lists only in-frame clones, some missing. The sample shows 250,000 to 300,000 clones, around nine tenths of them seen only once. Germline loops: CDR1 MNHEY, CDR2 SVGAGI. With 0 bases removed from V and 3 bases from J, the gap between germline ends came to 9 bases. The CDR3 spans 15 residues. The chain joins TRBV6-5 to TRBJ2-1; tentatively, D is TRBD1 (5 bases). The receptor comes from a man over 45 with acute or convalescent COVID-19. Sequencing used peripheral blood. The CDR3 coding sequence is TGTGCCAGCAGTTACTCACAGGTCTACTACAATGAGCAGTTCTTC. This translates into CASSYSQVYYNEQFF.